This TCR beta chain originates from a study of T cell responses to AZD1222 COVID-19 vaccine. Across the study: Pooling was applied to second doses at about 4 or about 12 weeks.

This clone was detected once. Its matching antigen is unknown. The germline V gene encodes CDR1 KGHSH and CDR2 LQKENI. Trimming left V 2 bases short and J 1 base short, with 14 bases between. CDR3 length: 16 residues. Produced via immunoSEQ multiplex PCR; TCRdb's table is partial and in-frame only. The data hold 110,000 to 150,000 clones, with 70% to 90% observed a single time. Points from the study as a whole: Dominant CD4 TCR responses targeted spike regions 160-218 and 743-854. In a largely white British group with more females than males, clonal diversity was possibly underestimated. Of the AZD1222 recipients, only 5 to 7 were seropositive at baseline.

The specimen comprised peripheral blood, sampled on day 0 of AZD1222 vaccination. This receptor was taken from an adult in good health. The V and J genes are TRBV18 and TRBJ2-5; D not certain. Here the CDR3 reads CASSPVQTVFQETQYF. In DNA, the CDR3 is TGTGCCAGCTCACCAGTACAGACCGTATTCCAAGAGACCCAGTACTTC.